These T cell receptor beta chains were read from a single sample in a study of Graves' ophthalmopathy and Graves' hyperthyroidism. TCRdb re-called the multiplex PCR reads through MiXCR, storing one row per CDR3 protein. The table records approximately 500,000 distinct CDR3 sequences, roughly 14% of them present only once. The specimen was blood. Source of these receptors: a woman under 40 with Graves' ophthalmopathy. The conserved cysteine and the conserved F or W are not part of the CDR3 here. The order of the fields is CDR3 length, V gene, CDR3 protein.

>11|TRBV2
ASSGGAGNTIY
>11|TRBV6-2/TRBV6-3
ASSMSETGELF
>14|TRBV5-1
ASSLWDSLGTDTQY
>13|TRBV7-9
ASSPGREPGNTIY
>13|TRBV5-1
ASSGTSGNTGELF
>12|TRBV15
ATSSYRGSTEAF
>13|TRBV6-5
ASSTKPTGWGEAF
>9|TRBV12-3/TRBV12-4
ASSNSYEQY
>12|TRBV6-1
ASIPHSPGTEAF
>12|TRBV6-1
ASTGRGRNSPLH
>13|TRBV19
ASSMPGQGNYGYT
>11|TRBV20-1
SAIDPRGTEAF
>13|TRBV15
ATSRDFGGRTEAF
>13|TRBV19
ASSMAQGARTEAF
>12|TRBV30
AWNQAGAPYEQY